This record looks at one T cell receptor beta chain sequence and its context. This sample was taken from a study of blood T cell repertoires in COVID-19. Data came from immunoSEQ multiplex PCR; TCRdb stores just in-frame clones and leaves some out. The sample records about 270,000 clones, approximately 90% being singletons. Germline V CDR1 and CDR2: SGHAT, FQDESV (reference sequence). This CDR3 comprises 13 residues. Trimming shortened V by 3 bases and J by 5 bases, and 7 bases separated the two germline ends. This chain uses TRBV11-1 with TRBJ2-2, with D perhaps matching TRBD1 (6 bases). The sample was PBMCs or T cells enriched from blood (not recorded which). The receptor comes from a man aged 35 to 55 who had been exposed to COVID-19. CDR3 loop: CASSFTGTGELFF. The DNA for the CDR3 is TGTGCCAGCAGCTTCACAGGGACCGGGGAGCTGTTTTTT.